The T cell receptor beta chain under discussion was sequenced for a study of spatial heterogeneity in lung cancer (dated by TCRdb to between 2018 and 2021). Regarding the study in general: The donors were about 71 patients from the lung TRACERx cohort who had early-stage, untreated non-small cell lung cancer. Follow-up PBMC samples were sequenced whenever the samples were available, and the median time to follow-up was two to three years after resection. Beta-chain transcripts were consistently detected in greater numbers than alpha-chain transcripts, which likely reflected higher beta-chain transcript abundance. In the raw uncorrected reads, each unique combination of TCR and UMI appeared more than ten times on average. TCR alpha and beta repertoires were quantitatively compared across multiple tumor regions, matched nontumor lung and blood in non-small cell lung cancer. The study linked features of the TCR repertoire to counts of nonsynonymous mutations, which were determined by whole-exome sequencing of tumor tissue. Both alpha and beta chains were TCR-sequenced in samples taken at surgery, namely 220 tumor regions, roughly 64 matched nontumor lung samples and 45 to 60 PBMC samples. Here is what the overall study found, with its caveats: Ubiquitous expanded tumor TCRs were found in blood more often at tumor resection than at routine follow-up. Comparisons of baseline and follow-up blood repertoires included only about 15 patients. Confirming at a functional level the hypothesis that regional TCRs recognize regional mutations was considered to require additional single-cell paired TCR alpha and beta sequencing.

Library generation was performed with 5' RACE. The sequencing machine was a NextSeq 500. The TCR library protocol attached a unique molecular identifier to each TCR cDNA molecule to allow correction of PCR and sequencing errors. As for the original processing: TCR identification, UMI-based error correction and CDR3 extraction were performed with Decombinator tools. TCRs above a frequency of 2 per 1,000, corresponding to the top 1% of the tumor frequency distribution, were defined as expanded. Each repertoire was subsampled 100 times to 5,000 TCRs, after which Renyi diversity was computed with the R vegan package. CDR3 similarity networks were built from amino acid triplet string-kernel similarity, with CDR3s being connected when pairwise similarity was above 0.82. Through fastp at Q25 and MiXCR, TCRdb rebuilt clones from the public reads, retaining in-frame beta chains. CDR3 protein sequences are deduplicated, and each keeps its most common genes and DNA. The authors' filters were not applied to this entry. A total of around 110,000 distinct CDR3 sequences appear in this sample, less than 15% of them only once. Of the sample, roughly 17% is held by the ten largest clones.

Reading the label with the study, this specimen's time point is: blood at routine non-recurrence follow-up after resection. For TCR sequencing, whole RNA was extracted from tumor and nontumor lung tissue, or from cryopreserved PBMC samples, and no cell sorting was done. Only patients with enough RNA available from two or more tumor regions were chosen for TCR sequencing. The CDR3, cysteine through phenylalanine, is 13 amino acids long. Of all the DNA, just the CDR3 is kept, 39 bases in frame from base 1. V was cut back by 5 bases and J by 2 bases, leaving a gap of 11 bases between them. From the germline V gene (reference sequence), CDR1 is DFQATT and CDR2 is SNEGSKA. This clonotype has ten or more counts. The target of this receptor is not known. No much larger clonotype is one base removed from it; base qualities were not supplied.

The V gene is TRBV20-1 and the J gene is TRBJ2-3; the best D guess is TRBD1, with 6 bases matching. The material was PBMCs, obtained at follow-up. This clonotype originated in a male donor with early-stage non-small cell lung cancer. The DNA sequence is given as TGCAGTGCTTCGGACAGCGTCACAGATACGCAGTATTTT. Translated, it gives CSASDSVTDTQYF.